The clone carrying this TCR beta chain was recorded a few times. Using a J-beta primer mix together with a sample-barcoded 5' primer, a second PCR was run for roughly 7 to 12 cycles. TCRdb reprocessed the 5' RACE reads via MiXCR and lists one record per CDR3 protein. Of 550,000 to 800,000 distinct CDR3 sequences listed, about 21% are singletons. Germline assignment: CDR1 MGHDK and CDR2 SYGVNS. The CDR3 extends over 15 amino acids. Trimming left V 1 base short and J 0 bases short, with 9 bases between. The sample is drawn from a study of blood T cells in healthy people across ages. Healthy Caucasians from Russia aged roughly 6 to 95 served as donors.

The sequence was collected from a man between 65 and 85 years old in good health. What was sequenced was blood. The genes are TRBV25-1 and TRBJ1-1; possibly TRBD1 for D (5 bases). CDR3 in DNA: TGTGCCAGCAGTGAATTAGGGGCCCTGAACACTGAAGCTTTCTTT. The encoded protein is CASSELGALNTEAFF.